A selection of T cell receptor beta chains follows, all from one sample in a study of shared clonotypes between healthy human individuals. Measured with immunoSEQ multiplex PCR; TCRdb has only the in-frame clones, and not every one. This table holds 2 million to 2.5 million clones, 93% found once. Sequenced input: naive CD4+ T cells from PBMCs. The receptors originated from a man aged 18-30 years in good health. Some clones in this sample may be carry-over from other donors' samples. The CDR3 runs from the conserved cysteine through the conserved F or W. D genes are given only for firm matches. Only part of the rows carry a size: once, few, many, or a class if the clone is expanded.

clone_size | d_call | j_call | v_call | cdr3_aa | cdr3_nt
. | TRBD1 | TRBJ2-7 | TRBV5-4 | CASSQDRGSYEQYF | TGTGCCAGCAGCCAAGACAGGGGCTCCTACGAGCAGTACTTC
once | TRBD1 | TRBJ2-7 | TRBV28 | CASSRPPQGAGVYEQYF | TGTGCCAGCAGTCGCCCCCCCCAGGGGGCTGGGGTCTACGAGCAGTACTTC
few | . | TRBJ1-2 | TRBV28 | CASWAYGYTF | TGTGCCAGCTGGGCTTATGGCTACACCTTC
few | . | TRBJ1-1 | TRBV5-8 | CASSLGIGPNTEAFF | TGTGCCAGCAGCTTGGGGATAGGACCGAACACTGAAGCTTTCTTT
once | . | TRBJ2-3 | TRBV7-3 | CASSLTATTDTQYF | TGTGCCAGCAGCTTAACAGCTACCACAGATACGCAGTATTTT
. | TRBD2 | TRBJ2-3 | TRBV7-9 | CASSLRPGGLAGNTQYF | TGTGCCAGCAGCTTACGACCTGGGGGACTAGCGGGTAATACGCAGTATTTT
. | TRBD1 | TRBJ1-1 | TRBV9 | CASSSLRVRDRAGQAFF | TGTGCCAGCAGCTCCTTACGAGTCCGGGACAGGGCCGGACAAGCTTTCTTT
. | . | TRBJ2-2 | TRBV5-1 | CASRPDTGELFF | TGCGCCAGCAGGCCGGACACCGGGGAGCTGTTTTTT
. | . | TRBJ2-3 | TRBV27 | CARGGGTQYF | TGTGCCAGAGGGGGGGGTACGCAGTATTTT
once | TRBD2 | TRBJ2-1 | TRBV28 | CASFGTSGRAYNEQFF | TGTGCCAGCTTCGGGACTAGCGGGAGGGCCTACAATGAGCAGTTCTTC
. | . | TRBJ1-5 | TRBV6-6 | CASSYVLNQPQHF | TGTGCCAGCAGTTATGTGTTGAATCAGCCCCAGCATTTT
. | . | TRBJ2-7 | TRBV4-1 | CASSQEFRGYEQYF | TGCGCCAGCAGCCAAGAATTTCGAGGGTACGAGCAGTACTTC
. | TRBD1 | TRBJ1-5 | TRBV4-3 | CASSQEARGYSNQPQHF | TGCGCCAGCAGCCAAGAGGCCAGGGGGTACAGCAATCAGCCCCAGCATTTT
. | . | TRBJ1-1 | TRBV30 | CAWTHGTLATEAFF | TGTGCCTGGACTCATGGGACATTGGCCACTGAAGCTTTCTTT
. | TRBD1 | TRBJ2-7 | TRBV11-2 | CASSLDRGMGTVPYEQYF | TGTGCCAGCAGCTTAGATCGGGGAATGGGGACAGTCCCGTACGAGCAGTACTTC
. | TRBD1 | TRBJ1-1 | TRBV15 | CATSRPDPGGRGTEAFF | TGTGCCACCAGCAGACCCGACCCTGGGGGCAGGGGGACTGAAGCTTTCTTT
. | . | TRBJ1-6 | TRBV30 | CAWSVWTVNSPLHF | TGTGCCTGGAGTGTATGGACAGTTAATTCACCCCTCCACTTT
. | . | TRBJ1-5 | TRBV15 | CATSRDLEGLQPQHF | TGTGCCACCAGCAGAGATTTGGAGGGACTCCAGCCCCAGCATTTT
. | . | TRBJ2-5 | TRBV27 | CASSSKETGRETQYF | TGTGCCAGCAGTTCGAAGGAGACAGGGAGGGAGACCCAGTACTTC
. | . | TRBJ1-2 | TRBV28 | CASSLLAGRINGYTF | TGTGCCAGCAGTTTATTGGCAGGGCGGATAAATGGCTACACCTTC
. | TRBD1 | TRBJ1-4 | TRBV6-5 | CASSYSGGRPEKLFF | TGTGCCAGCAGTTACTCAGGGGGCCGGCCGGAAAAACTGTTTTTT
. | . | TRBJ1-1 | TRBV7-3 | CASSLRGGTEAFF | TGTGCCAGCAGCTTAAGAGGGGGTACTGAAGCTTTCTTT
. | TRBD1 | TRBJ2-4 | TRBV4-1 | CASSPGQGAGENIQYF | TGCGCCAGCAGCCCAGGACAGGGGGCAGGGGAAAACATTCAGTACTTC
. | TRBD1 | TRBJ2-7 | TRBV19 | CASSEQGEQYF | TGTGCCAGTAGTGAACAGGGGGAGCAGTACTTC
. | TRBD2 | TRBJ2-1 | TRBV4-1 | CASRGAGGPSYNEQFF | TGCGCCAGCCGGGGGGCGGGAGGGCCTTCCTACAATGAGCAGTTCTTC
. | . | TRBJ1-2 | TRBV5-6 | CASSSMGFPSF | TGTGCCAGCAGCTCCATGGGCTTTCCCTCCTTC
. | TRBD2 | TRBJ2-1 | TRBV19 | CASSIVSSGEQFF | TGTGCCAGTAGTATAGTCTCTAGCGGTGAGCAGTTCTTC
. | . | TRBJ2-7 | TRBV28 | CASTNRASGFTYEQYF | TGTGCCAGCACCAACAGGGCTAGCGGCTTTACCTACGAGCAGTACTTC
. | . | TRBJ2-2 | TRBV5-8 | CASTTRAGYTGELFF | TGTGCCAGCACCACCCGGGCAGGGTACACCGGGGAGCTGTTTTTT
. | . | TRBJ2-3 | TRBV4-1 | CASSQVLASTDTQYF | TGCGCCAGCAGCCAAGTGCTAGCGAGCACAGATACGCAGTATTTT
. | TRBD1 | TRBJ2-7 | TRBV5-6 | CASSPFVGQGSYEQYF | TGTGCCAGCAGCCCCTTTGTGGGACAGGGATCCTACGAGCAGTACTTC
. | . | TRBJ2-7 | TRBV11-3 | CASSFTGVGEQYF | TGTGCCAGCAGCTTTACCGGCGTTGGGGAGCAGTACTTC
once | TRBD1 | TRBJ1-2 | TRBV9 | CASSTSRDSSYTF | TGTGCCAGCAGCACAAGCAGGGACAGTAGCTACACCTTC
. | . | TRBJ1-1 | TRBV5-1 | CASQEPNTEAFF | TGCGCCAGCCAAGAGCCGAACACTGAAGCTTTCTTT
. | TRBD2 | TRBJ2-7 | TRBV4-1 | CASSQTLAAAAYEQYF | TGCGCCAGCAGCCAAACACTAGCGGCCGCGGCCTACGAGCAGTACTTC
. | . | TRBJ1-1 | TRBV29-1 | CSVLSGTEAFF | TGCAGCGTTCTTTCGGGCACTGAAGCTTTCTTT
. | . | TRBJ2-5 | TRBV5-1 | CASSSTGQTQETQYF | TGCGCCAGCAGCTCCACTGGACAGACCCAAGAGACCCAGTACTTC
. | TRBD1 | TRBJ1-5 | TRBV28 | CASSLGTGVSQPQHF | TGTGCCAGCAGTCTAGGGACAGGGGTAAGTCAGCCCCAGCATTTT
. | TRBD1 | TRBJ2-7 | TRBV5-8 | CASRLPGQRFEQYF | TGTGCCAGCAGACTACCGGGACAGAGGTTCGAGCAGTACTTC
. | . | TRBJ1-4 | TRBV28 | CASTLQHNEKLFF | TGTGCCAGCACCCTACAGCATAATGAAAAACTGTTTTTT
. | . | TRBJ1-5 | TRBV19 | CASSIRRDGQPQHF | TGTGCCAGTAGTATACGAAGGGATGGGCAGCCCCAGCATTTT
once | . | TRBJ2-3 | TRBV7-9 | CASSSRRASTDTQYF | TGTGCCAGCAGCTCCAGGCGGGCTAGCACAGATACGCAGTATTTT